These 13 T cell receptor beta chains were all obtained from the same sample, sequenced in a study of cytomegalovirus exposure and HLA in healthy donors. The PCR ran on 60 Vbeta and 13 Jbeta primers. Repertoires were generated with immunoSEQ multiplex PCR, while TCRdb's copy carries only in-frame clones and drops some. The sample has over 75,000 clones, around 74% seen once. The sample was PBMCs. The receptors were gathered from a man in his forties in good health and CMV-seropositive.

The CDR3 here is CASSVAPSRNTGELFF. The CDR3 DNA follows: TGTGCCAGCAGCGTAGCTCCTAGCAGGAACACCGGGGAGCTGTTTTTT. The chain combines TRBV9 with TRBJ2-2, with a weak D call TRBD2 (5 bases). CDR1 and CDR2 (germline): SGDLS, YYNGEE. With 0 bases removed from V and 1 base from J, the gap between germline ends came to 10 bases. The CDR3 length is 16 residues.

The chain carries TRBV4-1 and TRBJ2-7; 8 bases map to TRBD1. There are 14 residues in the CDR3. V lost 3 bases, J lost 3 bases, and 4 bases stayed unmatched. Germline-derived CDR1 and CDR2 are MGHRA and YSYEKL. This CDR3 reads CASSQIGQGYEQYF. The CDR3 nucleotides are TGCGCCAGCAGCCAGATCGGACAGGGCTACGAGCAGTACTTC.

V and J are TRBV10-2 and TRBJ1-2; 7 nucleotides align to TRBD1. V gave up 8 bases and J gave up 4 bases; unmatched junction bases: 10. The CDR3 has 14 amino acids. CDR1 WSHSY and CDR2 SAAADI come from the germline V gene. CDR3 sequence reads: CASYRGDSIYGYTF. CDR3 sequence (DNA): TGCGCCAGCTACAGGGGAGATAGTATCTATGGCTACACCTTC.

The V gene is TRBV15, the J gene TRBJ2-5, with D tentatively TRBD2 (6 bases). Trimming removed 1 base from V and 7 bases from J, with 10 bases in between. CDR1 and CDR2 (germline): LNHNV, YYDKDF (reference sequence). The CDR3 runs 13 residues. For the CDR3, the DNA is TGTGCCACCAGCAGAGGGACTACCAGGACCCAGTACTTC. As protein: CATSRGTTRTQYF. Supplemented by reference TRBV15 and TRBJ2-5, the full variable domain reads DAMVIQNPRYQVTQFGKPVTLSCSQTLNHNVMYWYQQKSSQAPKLLFHYYDKDFNNEADTPDNFQSRRPNTSFCFLDIRSPGLGDTAMYLCATSRGTTRTQYFGPGTRLLVL.

CDR3 protein: CASRQQNYGYTF. CDR3 nucleotides: TGTGCCAGCAGACAGCAGAACTATGGCTACACCTTC. The V and J genes are TRBV5-5 and TRBJ1-2, with D hard to call. V was trimmed by 5 bases and J by 2 bases, leaving 7 bases between them. This CDR3 has 12 amino acids. Germline V gene sequence: CDR1 SGHKS, CDR2 YYEKEE (reference sequence).

This clone was recorded once. The J gene is TRBJ2-7, the V gene TRBV27; 8 bases align to TRBD2. J was trimmed by 3 bases and V by 7 bases; bases with no gene match: 8. This CDR3 has 14 residues. CDR1 MNHEY and CDR2 SMNVEV come from the germline V gene (reference sequence). CDR3 coding DNA: TGTGCCAGCAACCCCCCCAGCGGGAGCTACGAGCAGTACTTC. The encoded protein is CASNPPSGSYEQYF.

The V gene is TRBV4-1, the J gene TRBJ2-1; 8 bases line up with TRBD1. Germline V gene sequence: CDR1 MGHRA, CDR2 YSYEKL. V shed 5 bases, J shed 5 bases, and the junction held 11 bases outside the gene matches. This CDR3 contains 16 residues. The CDR3 sequence is CASSERTGFGDNEQFF. The CDR3 bases are TGCGCCAGCAGCGAGAGGACAGGGTTTGGAGACAATGAGCAGTTCTTC.

The chain uses TRBV7-2 and TRBJ2-7; D may be TRBD2 (6 bases). Germline assignment: CDR1 SGHTA and CDR2 FQGNSA. This CDR3 spans 15 amino acids. V lost 0 bases, J lost 6 bases, and 15 bases lay in between. The CDR3 region is CASSLARLDGGEQYF. Here the CDR3 DNA reads TGTGCCAGCAGCTTAGCGAGACTAGACGGGGGCGAGCAGTACTTC.

The V call is TRBV2, the J call TRBJ2-5; maybe TRBD1 (6 bases). This CDR3 has 13 residues. Trimming removed 7 bases from V and 4 bases from J, with 13 bases in between. The V gene's germline CDR1 is SNHLY and CDR2 FYNNEI. CDR3 protein: CASINREGETQYF. The CDR3 bases are TGTGCCAGCATAAACAGGGAAGGAGAGACCCAGTACTTC.

The genes are TRBV7-9 and TRBJ1-5; D is unclear. The germline V gene has CDR1 SEHNR and CDR2 FQNEAQ (reference sequence). Trimming left V 2 bases short and J 4 bases short, with 15 bases between. The CDR3 runs to 16 residues. CDR3 nucleotides: TGTGCCAGCAGCTTACAGGACGGGAGGGCTAATCAGCCCCAGCATTTT. Its protein product is CASSLQDGRANQPQHF.

The rearrangement uses TRBV29-1 and TRBJ1-2, with 8 bases that match TRBD1. The CDR3 runs to 13 residues. The junction had 11 bases not matched to a gene; V was cut back by 7 bases and J by 7 bases. CDR1 is SQVTM, CDR2 ANQGSEA, per germline. The CDR3 loop is CSAEGQGPGGYTF. The CDR3 DNA follows: TGCAGCGCAGAAGGACAGGGCCCTGGTGGCTACACCTTC.

The chain joins TRBV7-8 to TRBJ2-5; 10 bases line up with TRBD1. The CDR3 is made up of 14 amino acids. The V gene end was trimmed by 5 bases and the J gene end by 4 bases; junction bases not matched to a gene: 4. CDR1 is SGHVS and CDR2 is FQNEAQ in the germline V gene. CDR3 bases: TGTGCCAGCAGCCGCCGGACAGGGGGAGAGACCCAGTACTTC. Protein product: CASSRRTGGETQYF. Complete variable domain (other parts from reference TRBV7-8 and TRBJ2-5): GAGVSQSPRYKVAKRGQDVALRCDPISGHVSLFWYQQALGQGPEFLTYFQNEAQLDKSGLPSDRFFAERPEGSVSTLKIQRTQQEDSAVYLCASSRRTGGETQYFGPGTRLLVL.

The chain recombines TRBV4-1 with TRBJ2-2, with 7 bases fitting TRBD1. The V gene's germline CDR1 is MGHRA and CDR2 YSYEKL. V lost 3 bases to trimming and J lost 7 bases; unmatched junction nucleotides: 5. The length of the CDR3 is 14 residues. CDR3 sequence: CASSHIQGHGELFF. The DNA of the CDR3 is TGCGCCAGCAGCCACATACAGGGGCACGGGGAGCTGTTTTTT.